These 12 T cell receptor beta chains share one sample of origin, sequenced in a study of T cells in women clearing cervical HPV infection. Some clones are missing from TCRdb's copy, which holds only in-frame ones; the method was immunoSEQ multiplex PCR. The table lists tens of thousands of clones, with about 1.5% in the top ten. The sample was blood buffy coat. These receptors originate from a woman between 18 and 69 years old with a cervical HPV16 infection that either progressed to CIN3+ or cleared (not recorded which).

Note on this clone: The read ends 3 residues early relative to the CDR3; the germline J gene fills the gap. V is TRBV6-1 and J is TRBJ2-7, with D possibly matching TRBD2 (6 bases). The CDR3 consists of 14 residues. V lost 4 bases and J 0 bases, leaving 10 bases between the germline ends. In germline, CDR1 is MNHNS, CDR2 SASEGT. The CDR3 DNA, read in part, is TGTGCCAGCAGTGTGGGGCGGGGCTCCTACGAG. Residues: CASSVGRGSYE. The complete CDR3 reads CASSVGRGSYEQYF.

As to this clone: The read finishes 3 residues shy of the CDR3 end, and the germline J gene is used to complete it. The rearrangement joins TRBV7-2 to TRBJ2-4, with 8 bases identical to TRBD2. The CDR3 totals 15 residues. With 2 bases clipped from V and 3 bases from J, the junction kept 3 bases outside the gene matches. From germline, CDR1 is SGHTA and CDR2 FQGNSA. The part of the CDR3 DNA that was read is TGTGCCAGCAGCTTAACAGCGGGGGTCAAAAACATT. Amino acid sequence: CASSLTAGVKNI. The CDR3 reads in full as CASSLTAGVKNIQYF.

On this clone: The read halts 3 residues ahead of the CDR3 end, with the missing end drawn from the germline J gene. The V and J genes are TRBV6-2 or TRBV6-3 and TRBJ2-7; 7 nucleotides line up with TRBD1. The germline CDR1 and CDR2 sequences are MNHEY and SVGEGT. The CDR3 extends over 12 amino acids. With V trimmed by 10 bases and J by 5 bases, 8 bases remained unmatched. The part of the CDR3 DNA that was read is TGTGCCACCATTGACAGGGCCAACGAG. Translation gives CATIDRANE. The whole CDR3 region reads CATIDRANEQYF.

Note on this clone: The DNA ends 3 residues before the CDR3 does, and the rest of the CDR3 is filled in from the germline J gene. The V and J genes are TRBV7-2 and TRBJ1-5; 7 bases line up with TRBD1. Germline V CDR1 and CDR2: SGHTA, FQGNSA. V shed 5 bases, J shed 3 bases, and the junction held 7 bases outside the gene matches. The CDR3 loop spans 15 amino acids. The CDR3 protein is CASSPQQGLNQPQHF. Partial CDR3 DNA: TGTGCCAGCAGCCCCCAACAGGGGCTCAATCAGCCC.

CDR3 region: CASISGVNQPQYF. Incomplete CDR3 DNA: TGTGCCAGTATATCAGGGGTGAATCAGCCG. The J gene is TRBJ2-3, the V gene TRBV19, with a weak D call TRBD1 (6 bases). The DNA ends 3 residues before the CDR3 does, and the rest of the CDR3 is filled in from the germline J gene. In germline, CDR1 is LNHDA, CDR2 SQIVND (reference sequence). The CDR3 is 13 residues long.

Regarding this clone: The sequence runs out 3 residues before the end of the CDR3; the remainder is reconstructed from the germline J gene. The gene calls are TRBV11-2 and TRBJ2-7; 11 bases are a match to TRBD2. From germline, CDR1 is SGHAT and CDR2 FQNNGV. V was clipped by 5 bases and J by 0 bases; unmatched bases: 3. The CDR3 is made up of 15 amino acids. The part of the CDR3 DNA that was read is TGTGCCAGCAGCGCGGGACTAGCGGACTCCTACGAG. Protein product: CASSAGLADSYE. The full-length CDR3 reads as CASSAGLADSYEQYF.

Concerning this clone: The read comes to an end 3 residues before the CDR3 does, leaving the germline J gene to fill in the end. The chain uses TRBV18 and TRBJ2-1; TRBD2 matches at 11 bases. Unmatched junction bases numbered 13, after V lost 2 bases and J lost 4 bases. CDR1 is KGHSH and CDR2 is LQKENI in the germline V gene. There are 19 residues in the CDR3. The DNA read from the CDR3 is TGTGCCAGCTCACCAAATATCTGGGCTAGCGGGAGGCCTTACAATGAG. Residues: CASSPNIWASGRPYNE. The full CDR3 protein is CASSPNIWASGRPYNEQFF.

As concerns this clone: With the read ending 3 residues before the CDR3 end, the germline J gene is used to fill in that end. This sequence joins TRBV5-4 and TRBJ2-3; 14 bases align to TRBD2. CDR3 length: 16 amino acids. The trim removed 3 bases at V and 6 bases at J, leaving 6 bases unmatched. Per germline, CDR1 SGHNT and CDR2 YYREEE (reference sequence). The CDR3 protein is CASSSPGLAGVDTQYF. CDR3 DNA (partial): TGTGCCAGCAGCTCTCCGGGACTAGCGGGAGTGGATACG.

Comments on this clone: The read terminates 3 residues ahead of where the CDR3 ends, so the germline J gene completes it. The genes are TRBV19 and TRBJ1-6, with 9 bases identical to TRBD1. This CDR3 contains 13 residues. Per the germline V gene, CDR1 is LNHDA and CDR2 is SQIVND (reference sequence). J lost 10 bases, V lost 10 bases, and 8 bases had no gene match. CDR3 residues: CATGDRVDSPLHF. Incomplete CDR3 DNA: TGTGCCACCGGGGACAGGGTTGACTCACCC.

As to this clone: The read terminates 3 residues ahead of where the CDR3 ends, so the germline J gene completes it. The V call is TRBV30, the J call TRBJ2-3, with 7 bases fitting TRBD2. The length of the CDR3 is 16 residues. Germline V gene lookup returns CDR1 GTSNPN and CDR2 SVGIG (reference sequence). J lost 0 bases, V lost 0 bases, and 6 bases had no gene match. This CDR3 is CAWSVLWDYSTDTQYF. Partial CDR3 DNA: TGTGCCTGGAGTGTATTATGGGACTACAGCACAGATACG.

On this clone: The read terminates 3 residues before the CDR3 end, so the remaining end is supplied by the germline J gene. This chain uses TRBV5-1 with TRBJ2-1; 7 bases fit TRBD1. The germline V gene encodes CDR1 SGHRS and CDR2 YFSETQ. V lost 4 bases and J lost 8; bases outside the gene matches: 9. The CDR3 runs 14 residues. CDR3 loop: CASSPDRAYHEQFF. The CDR3 DNA, read in part, is TGCGCCAGCAGCCCCGACAGGGCATACCATGAG. The complete variable domain, with remaining parts taken from reference TRBV5-1 and TRBJ2-1, reads KAGVTQTPRYLIKTRGQQVTLSCSPISGHRSVSWYQQTPGQGLQFLFEYFSETQRNKGNFPGRFSGRQFSNSRSEMNVSTLELGDSALYLCASSPDRAYHEQFFGPGTRLTVL.

Notes on this clone: The read ends 3 residues shy of where the CDR3 ends; the end is completed using the germline J gene. The chain carries TRBV30 and TRBJ1-1; D gene unclear. This CDR3 has 13 amino acids. Germline lookup yields CDR1 GTSNPN and CDR2 SVGIG (reference sequence). V shed 0 bases and J shed 5 bases, with 10 bases lying between them. The CDR3 DNA, read in part, is TGTGCCTGGAGTGTAGTCAGCGGGACTGAA. Its translation: CAWSVVSGTE. The whole CDR3 protein is CAWSVVSGTEAFF. Together with reference TRBV30 and TRBJ1-1, the CDR3 gives the full variable domain: SQTIHQWPATLVQPVGSPLSLECTVEGTSNPNLYWYRQAAGRGLQLLFYSVGIGQISSEVPQNLSASRPQDRQFILSSKKLLLSDSGFYLCAWSVVSGTEAFFGQGTRLTVV.